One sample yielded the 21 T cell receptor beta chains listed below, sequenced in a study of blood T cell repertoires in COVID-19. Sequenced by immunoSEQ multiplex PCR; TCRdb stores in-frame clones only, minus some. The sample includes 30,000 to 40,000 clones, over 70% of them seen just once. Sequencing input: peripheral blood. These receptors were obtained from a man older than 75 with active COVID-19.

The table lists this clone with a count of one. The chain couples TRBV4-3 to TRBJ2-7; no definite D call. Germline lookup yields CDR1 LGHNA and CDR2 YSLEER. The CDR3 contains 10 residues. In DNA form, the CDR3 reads TGCGCCAGCAGCCAAGATAATAAGAGGGTC. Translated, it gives CASSQDNKRV.

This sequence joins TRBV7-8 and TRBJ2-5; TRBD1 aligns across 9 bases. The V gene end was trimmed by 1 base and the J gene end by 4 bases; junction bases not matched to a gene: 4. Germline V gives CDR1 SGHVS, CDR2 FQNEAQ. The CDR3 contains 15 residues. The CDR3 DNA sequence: TGTGCCAGCAGCTTAGGCCCGGGACAGGGAGAGACCCAGTACTTC. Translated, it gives CASSLGPGQGETQYF.

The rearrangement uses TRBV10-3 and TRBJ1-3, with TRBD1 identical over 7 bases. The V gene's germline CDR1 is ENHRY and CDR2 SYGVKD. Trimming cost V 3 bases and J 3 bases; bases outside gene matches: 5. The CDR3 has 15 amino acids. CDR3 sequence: CAISDATGFGNTIYF. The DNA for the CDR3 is TGTGCCATCAGTGACGCGACAGGGTTTGGAAACACCATATATTTT.

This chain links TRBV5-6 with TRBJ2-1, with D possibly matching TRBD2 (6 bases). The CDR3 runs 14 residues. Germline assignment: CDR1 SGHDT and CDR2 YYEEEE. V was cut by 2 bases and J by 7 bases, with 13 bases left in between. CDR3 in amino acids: CASSLGLASNEQFF. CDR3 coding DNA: TGTGCCAGCAGCTTAGGGCTAGCGAGTAATGAGCAGTTCTTC.

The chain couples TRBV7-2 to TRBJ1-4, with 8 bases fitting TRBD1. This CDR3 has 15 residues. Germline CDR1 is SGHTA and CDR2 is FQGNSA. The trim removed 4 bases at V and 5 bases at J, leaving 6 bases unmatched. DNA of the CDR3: TGTGCCAGCAGCTCTAGCCACAGGGGGAATGAAAAACTGTTTTTT. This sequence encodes CASSSSHRGNEKLFF.

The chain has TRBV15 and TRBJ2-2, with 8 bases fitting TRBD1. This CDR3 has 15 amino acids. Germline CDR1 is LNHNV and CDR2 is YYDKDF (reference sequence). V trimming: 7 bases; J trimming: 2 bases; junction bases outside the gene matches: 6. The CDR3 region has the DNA TGTGCCACCACCCGACAGGGGCCTAACACCGGGGAGCTGTTTTTT. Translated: CATTRQGPNTGELFF. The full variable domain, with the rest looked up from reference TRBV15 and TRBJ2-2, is DAMVIQNPRYQVTQFGKPVTLSCSQTLNHNVMYWYQQKSSQAPKLLFHYYDKDFNNEADTPDNFQSRRPNTSFCFLDIRSPGLGDTAMYLCATTRQGPNTGELFFGEGSRLTVL.

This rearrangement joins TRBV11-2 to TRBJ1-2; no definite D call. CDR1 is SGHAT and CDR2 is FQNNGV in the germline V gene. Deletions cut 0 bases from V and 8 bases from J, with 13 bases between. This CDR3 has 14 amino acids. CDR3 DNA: TGTGCCAGCAGCTTAGATGGCAGGTCGGGGGGCTACACCTTC. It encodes CASSLDGRSGGYTF.

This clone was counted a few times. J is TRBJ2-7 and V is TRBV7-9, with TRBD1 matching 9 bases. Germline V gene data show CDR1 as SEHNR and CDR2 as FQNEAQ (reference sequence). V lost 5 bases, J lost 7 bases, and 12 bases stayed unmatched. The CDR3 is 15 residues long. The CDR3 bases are TGTGCCAGCAGCCGAACCGGGACAGGGATGTGGGAGCAGTACTTC. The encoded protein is CASSRTGTGMWEQYF. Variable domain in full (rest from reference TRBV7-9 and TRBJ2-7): DTGVSQNPRHKITKRGQNVTFRCDPISEHNRLYWYRQTLGQGPEFLTYFQNEAQLEKSRLLSDRFSAERPKGSFSTLEIQRTEQGDSAMYLCASSRTGTGMWEQYFGPGTRLTVT.

The CDR3 region has the DNA TGTGCCAGTAGTACGCCTCCGGGACAGAGAAACACAGATACGCAGTATTTT. Translating gives CASSTPPGQRNTDTQYF. The chain links TRBV19 to TRBJ2-3; TRBD1 matches 7 bases. Germline V gene data show CDR1 as LNHDA and CDR2 as SQIVND (reference sequence). This CDR3 has 17 residues. J was trimmed by 2 bases and V by 4 bases; bases with no gene match: 12.

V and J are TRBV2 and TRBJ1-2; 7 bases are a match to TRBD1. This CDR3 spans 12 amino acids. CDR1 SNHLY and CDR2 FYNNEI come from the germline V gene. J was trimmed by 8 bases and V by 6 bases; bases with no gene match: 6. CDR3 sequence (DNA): TGTGCCAGCAGCGACAGGGAGGAAGGCTACACCTTC. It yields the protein CASSDREEGYTF.

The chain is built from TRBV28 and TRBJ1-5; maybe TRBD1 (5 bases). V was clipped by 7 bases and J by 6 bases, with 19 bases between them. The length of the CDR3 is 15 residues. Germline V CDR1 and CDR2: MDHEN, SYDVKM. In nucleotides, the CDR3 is TGTGCCAGCACCCGATTAAGGGGTAGTGGTCAGCCCCAGCATTTT. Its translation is CASTRLRGSGQPQHF.

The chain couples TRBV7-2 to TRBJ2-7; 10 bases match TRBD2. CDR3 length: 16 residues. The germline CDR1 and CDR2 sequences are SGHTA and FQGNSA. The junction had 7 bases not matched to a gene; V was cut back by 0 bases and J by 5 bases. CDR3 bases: TGTGCCAGCAGCTTAGCAGGGCTAGCGGGGGCGGACGAGCAGTACTTC. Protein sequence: CASSLAGLAGADEQYF.

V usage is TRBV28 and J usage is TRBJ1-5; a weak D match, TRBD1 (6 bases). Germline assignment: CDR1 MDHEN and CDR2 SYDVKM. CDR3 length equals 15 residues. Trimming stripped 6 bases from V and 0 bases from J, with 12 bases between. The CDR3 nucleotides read TGTGCCAGCAGGTCACAGGGACATAGCAATCAGCCCCAGCATTTT. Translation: CASRSQGHSNQPQHF.

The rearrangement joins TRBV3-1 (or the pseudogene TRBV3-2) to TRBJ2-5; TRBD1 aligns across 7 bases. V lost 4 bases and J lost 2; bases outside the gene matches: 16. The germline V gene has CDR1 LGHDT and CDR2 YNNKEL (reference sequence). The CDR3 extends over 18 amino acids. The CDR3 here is CASSLQTGKRLGQETQYF. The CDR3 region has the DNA TGTGCCAGCAGCCTACAGACAGGGAAGAGGTTGGGGCAAGAGACCCAGTACTTC.

CDR3 region: CAWSVLLTGGSGELFF. The CDR3 bases are TGTGCCTGGAGTGTACTCTTGACAGGGGGCAGCGGGGAGCTGTTTTTT. The V and J genes are TRBV30 and TRBJ2-2; the match to TRBD1 covers 10 bases. Germline V gives CDR1 GTSNPN, CDR2 SVGIG (reference sequence). The CDR3 consists of 16 residues. V was pared by 0 bases and J by 7 bases, with 8 bases of the junction left unmatched. The whole variable domain, remainder taken from reference TRBV30 and TRBJ2-2, is SQTIHQWPATLVQPVGSPLSLECTVEGTSNPNLYWYRQAAGRGLQLLFYSVGIGQISSEVPQNLSASRPQDRQFILSSKKLLLSDSGFYLCAWSVLLTGGSGELFFGEGSRLTVL.

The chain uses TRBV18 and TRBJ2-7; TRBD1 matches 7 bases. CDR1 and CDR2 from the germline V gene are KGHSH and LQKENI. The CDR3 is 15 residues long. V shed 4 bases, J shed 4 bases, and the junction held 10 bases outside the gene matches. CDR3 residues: CASSLFGTASYEQYF. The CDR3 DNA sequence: TGTGCCAGCTCACTGTTCGGGACAGCTAGTTACGAGCAGTACTTC.

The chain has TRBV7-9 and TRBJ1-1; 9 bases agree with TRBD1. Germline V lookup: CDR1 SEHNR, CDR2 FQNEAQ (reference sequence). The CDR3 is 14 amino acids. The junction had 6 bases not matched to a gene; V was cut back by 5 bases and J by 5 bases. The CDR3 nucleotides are TGTGCCAGCAGCCTGGGGACAGGGAGTACTGAAGCTTTCTTT. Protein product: CASSLGTGSTEAFF.

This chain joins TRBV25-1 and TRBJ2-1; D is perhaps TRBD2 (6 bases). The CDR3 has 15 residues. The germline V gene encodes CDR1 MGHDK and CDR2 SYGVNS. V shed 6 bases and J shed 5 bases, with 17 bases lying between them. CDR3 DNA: TGTGCCAGCAGAGATCCTAGCGTTCACCACAATGAGCAGTTCTTC. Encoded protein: CASRDPSVHHNEQFF.

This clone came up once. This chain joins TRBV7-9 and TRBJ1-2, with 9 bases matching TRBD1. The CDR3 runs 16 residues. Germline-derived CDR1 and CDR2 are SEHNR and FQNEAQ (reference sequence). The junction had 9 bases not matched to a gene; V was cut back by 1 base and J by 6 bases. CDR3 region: CASSLGGQGVLDGYTF. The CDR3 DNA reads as TGTGCCAGCAGCTTAGGGGGACAGGGTGTTTTGGATGGCTACACCTTC. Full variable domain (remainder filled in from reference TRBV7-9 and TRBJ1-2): DTGVSQNPRHKITKRGQNVTFRCDPISEHNRLYWYRQTLGQGPEFLTYFQNEAQLEKSRLLSDRFSAERPKGSFSTLEIQRTEQGDSAMYLCASSLGGQGVLDGYTFGSGTRLTVV.

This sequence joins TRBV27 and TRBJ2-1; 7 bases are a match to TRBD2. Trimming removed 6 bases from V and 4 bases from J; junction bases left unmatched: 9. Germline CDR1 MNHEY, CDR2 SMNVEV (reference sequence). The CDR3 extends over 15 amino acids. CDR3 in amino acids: CASSLGGSQYNEQFF. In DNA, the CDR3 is TGTGCCAGCAGCCTTGGCGGGAGTCAGTACAATGAGCAGTTCTTC.

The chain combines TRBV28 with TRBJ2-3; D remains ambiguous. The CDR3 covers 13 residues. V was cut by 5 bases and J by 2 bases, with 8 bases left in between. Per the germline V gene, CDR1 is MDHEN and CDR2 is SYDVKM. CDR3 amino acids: CASSPVATDTQYF. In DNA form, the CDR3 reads TGTGCCAGCAGTCCGGTAGCCACAGATACGCAGTATTTT.